This T cell receptor (beta chain) was sequenced in a study of identical twins. The donors were all healthy and Caucasian. TCRdb called the 5' RACE reads again in MiXCR, with one record for every CDR3 protein. Of a few hundred thousand distinct CDR3 sequences in the sample, approximately 10% are singletons; the top ten hold more than 8%. This clonotype was detected a few times. The target antigen is unknown. Overall study findings and caveats: Monozygotic twins shared more out-of-frame TCR alpha than recombination models predicted. Conclusions rested on cross-sectional statistics rather than following the same donors. Fewer insertions marked abundant cord blood beta clonotypes; young adult naive trended weakly, memory not at all.

The TCR comes from a woman between 45 and 60 years old in good health. Material: naive T cells sorted from blood.

The CDR3 spells CASSSQRLTSGREEQFF. In DNA, the CDR3 is TGTGCCAGCAGTTCGCAGAGATTGACTAGCGGGAGGGAAGAGCAGTTCTTC. The chain employs TRBV12-3 or TRBV12-4 and TRBJ2-1, with 14 bases identical to TRBD2. V shed 4 bases, J shed 10 bases, and the junction held 12 bases outside the gene matches. This CDR3 region has 17 residues.